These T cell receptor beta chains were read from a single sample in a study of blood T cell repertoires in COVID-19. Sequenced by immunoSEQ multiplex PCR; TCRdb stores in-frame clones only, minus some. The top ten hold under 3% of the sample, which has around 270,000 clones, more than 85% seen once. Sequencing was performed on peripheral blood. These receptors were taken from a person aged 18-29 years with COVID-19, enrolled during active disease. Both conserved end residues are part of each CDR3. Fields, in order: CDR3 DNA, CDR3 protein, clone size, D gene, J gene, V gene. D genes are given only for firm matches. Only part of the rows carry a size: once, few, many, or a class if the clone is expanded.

TGTGCCAGCGCTAGATCCTTTGCGGGGGGAGAGACCCAGTACTTC CASARSFAGGETQYF NA TRBD2 TRBJ2-5 TRBV25-1
TGTGCCAGCAGCCTACAACGACAGGCCACCTACGAGCAGTACTTC CASSLQRQATYEQYF NA NA TRBJ2-7 TRBV4-2
TGTGCCAGCTCACCACCATTGGGACAGGGGGCTGCAGGGGCCAACGTCCTGACTTTC CASSPPLGQGAAGANVLTF NA TRBD1 TRBJ2-6 TRBV18
TGTGCCACCAGCAGAGGACTAGCGGGGGAGACCCAGTACTTC CATSRGLAGETQYF few TRBD2 TRBJ2-5 TRBV15
TGTGCCAGCAGCGTAGAACATTACCCCACAGATACGCAGTATTTT CASSVEHYPTDTQYF NA NA TRBJ2-3 TRBV9
TGTGCCAGCAGTTACTCGATTCTCCAGGAAGCTTTCTTT CASSYSILQEAFF NA NA TRBJ1-1 TRBV6-6
TGCAGCGTTGAAGGGCTAGCGAACACTGAAGCTTTCTTT CSVEGLANTEAFF NA NA TRBJ1-1 TRBV29-1
TGTGCCAGCTCACCACGGACAGCTACGGAGGCCGAGACCCAGTACTTC CASSPRTATEAETQYF once NA TRBJ2-5 TRBV18
TGTGCCAGCAGCCAAACAGGGTACACCGGGGAGCTGTTTTTT CASSQTGYTGELFF NA NA TRBJ2-2 TRBV3-1/TRBV3-2
TGTGCCATCAGCCCGGGACAGAGGGATGAGCAGTTCTTC CAISPGQRDEQFF few TRBD1 TRBJ2-1 TRBV10-3
TGTGCCAGCAGTTACTTGGGGGCAGGCTATGGCTACACCTTC CASSYLGAGYGYTF once NA TRBJ1-2 TRBV6-5
TGTGCCACCAGTGATGGAGCAGGGCCTGGAAACACCATATATTTT CATSDGAGPGNTIYF few NA TRBJ1-3 TRBV24-1
TGTGCCAGCTCTCGAGCCAATGAGCAGTTCTTC CASSRANEQFF NA NA TRBJ2-1 TRBV3-1/TRBV3-2
TGTGCCAGCAGTTACGGTAGCGGGAGTCACCACTACGAGCAGTACTTC CASSYGSGSHHYEQYF NA TRBD2 TRBJ2-7 TRBV6-2/TRBV6-3
TGCGCCAGCAGCCAGGGCCTCTTCTTAGCGGGAGGGTCCTACGAGCAGTACTTC CASSQGLFLAGGSYEQYF NA TRBD2 TRBJ2-7 TRBV4-1
TGCGCCAGCAGCCAAGCGTATCGGGGATGGGAGCAGTACTTC CASSQAYRGWEQYF NA NA TRBJ2-7 TRBV4-3
TGTGCCAGCAGCCTCGAGTGGGGGGGATACGAGCAGTACTTC CASSLEWGGYEQYF NA TRBD2 TRBJ2-7 TRBV14
TGTGCCAGTAGTATGGGCATTTATAATTCACCCCTCCACTTT CASSMGIYNSPLHF once NA TRBJ1-6 TRBV19
TGTGCCAGCAGCGTAGCAGGGCTAGCGAACACCGGGGAGCTGTTTTTT CASSVAGLANTGELFF few NA TRBJ2-2 TRBV9
TGTGCCAGCAGCCATAACGGGTTGATTAGCACAGATACGCAGTATTTT CASSHNGLISTDTQYF NA NA TRBJ2-3 TRBV3-1/TRBV3-2
TGTGCCACCACCCTTAGGGGGCGGCGGGAGCAGTACTTC CATTLRGRREQYF NA TRBD1 TRBJ2-7 TRBV7-8
TGTGCCAGCAGTTCCCTCTTAGACAGGCCTGACACTGAAGCTTTCTTT CASSSLLDRPDTEAFF once NA TRBJ1-1 TRBV28
TGTGCCAGCAGCGTAGATAGCAACACCGGGGAGCTGTTTTTT CASSVDSNTGELFF NA NA TRBJ2-2 TRBV9
TGTGCCAGCAGTTTAAGGCAGGTGAACACTGAAGCTTTCTTT CASSLRQVNTEAFF NA NA TRBJ1-1 TRBV27
TGTGCCAGCTCAGGGACAGCCAACACCGGGGAGCTGTTTTTT CASSGTANTGELFF once TRBD1 TRBJ2-2 TRBV18
TGTGCCAGCAGCTTGTACGGACAGCAAGAGACCCAGTACTTC CASSLYGQQETQYF once NA TRBJ2-5 TRBV5-5